A selection of T cell receptor beta chains follows, all from one sample in a study of T-cell memory formation after mild COVID-19. MiXCR was run by TCRdb on the 5' RACE reads, yielding one entry per CDR3 protein. The sample lists under 350,000 distinct CDR3 sequences; 15% to 20% were seen once. Sequencing was performed on PBMCs or a T cell subset sorted from them (not recorded which). These receptors originate from a man aged 18-30 years who had mild COVID-19 (a few samples of this study predate the infection). Cell type and time point are not known. The CDR3 runs from the conserved cysteine through the conserved F or W. Only some rows state a clone size, as once, few, many or a class for expanded clones.

J gene: TRBJ1-2
clone size: NA
CDR3 length: 15
V gene: TRBV7-3
CDR3 protein: CASSSQGGHQEGYIF

J gene: TRBJ2-5
clone size: few
CDR3 length: 14
V gene: TRBV5-6
CDR3 protein: CASSPQGGGETQYF

J gene: TRBJ2-3
clone size: NA
CDR3 length: 13
V gene: TRBV6-1
CDR3 protein: CASSKQGLDTQYF

J gene: TRBJ2-5
clone size: few
CDR3 length: 14
V gene: TRBV28
CDR3 protein: CASSSGDLQETQYF

J gene: TRBJ2-5
clone size: few
CDR3 length: 14
V gene: TRBV4-3
CDR3 protein: CASSQEGRGETQYF

J gene: TRBJ1-2
clone size: NA
CDR3 length: 14
V gene: TRBV28
CDR3 protein: CASSFAQEVYGYTF

J gene: TRBJ1-5
clone size: NA
CDR3 length: 13
V gene: TRBV10-3
CDR3 protein: CAISPSGDQPQHF

J gene: TRBJ1-2
clone size: many
CDR3 length: 15
V gene: TRBV12-3/TRBV12-4
CDR3 protein: CASSPIGDRAHGYTF

J gene: TRBJ2-5
clone size: NA
CDR3 length: 13
V gene: TRBV7-9
CDR3 protein: CASSWRNQETQYF

J gene: TRBJ2-5
clone size: NA
CDR3 length: 15
V gene: TRBV5-1
CDR3 protein: CASSLVRGPSETQYF

J gene: TRBJ2-7
clone size: NA
CDR3 length: 15
V gene: TRBV19
CDR3 protein: CASSAGQGVTYEQYF

J gene: TRBJ1-6
clone size: NA
CDR3 length: 15
V gene: TRBV9
CDR3 protein: CASSVGQAGNSPLHF

J gene: TRBJ1-2
clone size: NA
CDR3 length: 14
V gene: TRBV7-9
CDR3 protein: CASSLPGGYYGYTF

J gene: TRBJ1-1
clone size: NA
CDR3 length: 13
V gene: TRBV6-1
CDR3 protein: CASRASGLGEAFF

J gene: TRBJ1-2
clone size: NA
CDR3 length: 14
V gene: TRBV6-5
CDR3 protein: CASSYARRGYGYTF

J gene: TRBJ1-2
clone size: many
CDR3 length: 13
V gene: TRBV7-8
CDR3 protein: CASSLRGGNGYTF

J gene: TRBJ2-3
clone size: few
CDR3 length: 13
V gene: TRBV7-9
CDR3 protein: CVSAETSTDTQYF

J gene: TRBJ1-1
clone size: NA
CDR3 length: 15
V gene: TRBV5-1
CDR3 protein: CASSPVLGRNTEAFF

J gene: TRBJ1-2
clone size: few
CDR3 length: 14
V gene: TRBV24-1
CDR3 protein: CATSDLKQNYGYTF

J gene: TRBJ1-3
clone size: few
CDR3 length: 14
V gene: TRBV14
CDR3 protein: CASSIQGSGNTIYF

J gene: TRBJ2-3
clone size: NA
CDR3 length: 15
V gene: TRBV4-2
CDR3 protein: CASSQDGAETDTQYF

J gene: TRBJ2-7
clone size: few
CDR3 length: 13
V gene: TRBV27
CDR3 protein: CASSLIGEGEQYF

J gene: TRBJ2-7
clone size: NA
CDR3 length: 13
V gene: TRBV5-6
CDR3 protein: CASSPLTGSEQYF

J gene: TRBJ1-3
clone size: NA
CDR3 length: 15
V gene: TRBV12-3/TRBV12-4
CDR3 protein: CASSPEAGSGNTIYF

J gene: TRBJ2-3
clone size: few
CDR3 length: 13
V gene: TRBV7-2
CDR3 protein: CASSLVSGEAQYF

J gene: TRBJ2-1
clone size: NA
CDR3 length: 15
V gene: TRBV4-3
CDR3 protein: CASSQPGTGANEQFF

J gene: TRBJ2-5
clone size: NA
CDR3 length: 15
V gene: TRBV5-1
CDR3 protein: CASTLGGRAVETQYF

J gene: TRBJ1-5
clone size: many
CDR3 length: 13
V gene: TRBV7-6
CDR3 protein: CASSRGQGQPQHF

J gene: TRBJ2-7
clone size: many
CDR3 length: 15
V gene: TRBV7-2
CDR3 protein: CASSLGQGATYEQYF

J gene: TRBJ2-3
clone size: NA
CDR3 length: 16
V gene: TRBV9
CDR3 protein: CASSGAGGQSTDTQYF

J gene: TRBJ2-5
clone size: NA
CDR3 length: 14
V gene: TRBV6-2/TRBV6-3
CDR3 protein: CASTRRGLSETQYF

J gene: TRBJ2-3
clone size: few
CDR3 length: 15
V gene: TRBV10-1
CDR3 protein: CASSTGTSSTDTQYF

J gene: TRBJ2-2
clone size: NA
CDR3 length: 15
V gene: TRBV9
CDR3 protein: CASSFTGPNTGELFF

J gene: TRBJ2-5
clone size: NA
CDR3 length: 13
V gene: TRBV12-3/TRBV12-4
CDR3 protein: CASTLSVYETQYF

J gene: TRBJ1-6
clone size: NA
CDR3 length: 14
V gene: TRBV7-2
CDR3 protein: CASSLRDYNSPLHF

J gene: TRBJ1-4
clone size: NA
CDR3 length: 15
V gene: TRBV6-5
CDR3 protein: CASRLAIATNEKLFF

J gene: TRBJ1-5
clone size: NA
CDR3 length: 14
V gene: TRBV6-5
CDR3 protein: CASSRLMVGQPQHF

J gene: TRBJ2-3
clone size: NA
CDR3 length: 16
V gene: TRBV7-2
CDR3 protein: CASRNRSGGVTDTQYF

J gene: TRBJ2-5
clone size: few
CDR3 length: 15
V gene: TRBV5-1
CDR3 protein: CASSPGTTIQETQYF

J gene: TRBJ1-3
clone size: NA
CDR3 length: 12
V gene: TRBV12-3/TRBV12-4
CDR3 protein: CASSLRGNTIYF

J gene: TRBJ2-1
clone size: NA
CDR3 length: 17
V gene: TRBV7-3
CDR3 protein: CASSLRAASGAYNEQFF

J gene: TRBJ1-1
clone size: NA
CDR3 length: 16
V gene: TRBV7-2
CDR3 protein: CASSLAGQGLNTEAFF

J gene: TRBJ1-1
clone size: few
CDR3 length: 14
V gene: TRBV7-9
CDR3 protein: CASSLATGGTEAFF

J gene: TRBJ2-4
clone size: few
CDR3 length: 18
V gene: TRBV28
CDR3 protein: CASSLSSPAVLAKNIQYF

J gene: TRBJ2-4
clone size: few
CDR3 length: 14
V gene: TRBV5-1
CDR3 protein: CASSFGAERNIQYF